The sample holds a few counts of the clone carrying this T cell receptor beta chain. This entry comes from a study of T-cell reconstitution after alpha-beta-depleted transplantation in children. V lost 6 bases to trimming and J lost 5 bases, with 17 bases between them. The length of the CDR3 is 13 residues. Germline V gene sequence: CDR1 DFQATT, CDR2 SNEGSKA (reference sequence). Molecular barcoding with unique molecular identifiers was used for the TCRbeta library. TCRdb re-called the PCR reads through MiXCR, storing one row per CDR3 protein. Of about 540,000 distinct CDR3 sequences listed, roughly 18% were seen once; the top ten hold less than 4%.

The TCR comes from a human donor who donated a stem cell graft to a child with acute lymphoblastic leukemia. This chain connects TRBV20-1 to TRBJ2-7; D may be TRBD2 (6 bases). Sample: PBMCs from the stem cell graft donor, taken from the stem cell graft. The CDR3 reads CSAGSSETHEQYF. CDR3 DNA: TGCAGTGCGGGGTCTAGCGAAACCCACGAGCAGTACTTC.